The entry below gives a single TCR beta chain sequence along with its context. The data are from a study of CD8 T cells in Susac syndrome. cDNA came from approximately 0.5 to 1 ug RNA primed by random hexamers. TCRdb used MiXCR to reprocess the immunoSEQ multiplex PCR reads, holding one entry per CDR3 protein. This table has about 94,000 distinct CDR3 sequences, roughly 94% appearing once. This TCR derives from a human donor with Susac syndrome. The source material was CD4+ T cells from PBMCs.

The CDR3 protein is CASMGTGGYNEQFF. The CDR3 DNA follows: TGTGCCAGCATGGGGACAGGGGGCTACAATGAGCAGTTCTTC. J is TRBJ2-1 and V is TRBV5-6; 11 bases align to TRBD1. CDR1 is SGHDT, CDR2 YYEEEE, per germline. This CDR3 region has 14 residues. Trimming took 6 bases from V and 3 from J; bases not matched to a gene: 2.